Sequencing of this TCR beta chain was carried out in a study of Graves' ophthalmopathy and Graves' hyperthyroidism. This clonotype was seen only a few times. Amplified material comprised TCR beta CDR3 regions derived from RNA transcripts. Following a first-round RT-PCR that used HTBI primers, a second-round multiplex PCR was carried out. TCRdb fed the multiplex PCR reads into MiXCR, producing one record per CDR3 protein. The profile covers about 1.1 million distinct CDR3 sequences, with about two fifths appearing a single time and around 10% taken by the ten largest. Source material: peripheral blood or thyroid tissue (not recorded which). This receptor was obtained from an adult man with Graves' hyperthyroidism.

CDR3 sequence (DNA): TGTGCCAGCACCCGAGAGGGGTATCAAGAGACCCAGTACTTC. It codes for CASTREGYQETQYF. The chain couples TRBV12-3 or TRBV12-4 to TRBJ2-5; possibly TRBD1 or TRBD2 for D (5 bases each). CDR3 size: 14 residues. V was clipped by 7 bases and J by 2 bases, with 14 bases between them.